The source of this T cell receptor beta chain is a study of blood T cells in healthy people across ages. In the case of this clonotype: A much larger clone differs from this one at a single base, so this may be a read error.

The germline V gene has CDR1 SGHTA and CDR2 FQGNSA. The CDR3 length is 13 residues. A second about 7 to 12 cycle PCR used barcoded and J-beta primers. TCRdb reprocessed the 5' RACE reads via MiXCR and lists one record per CDR3 protein. The sample has roughly 1.7 million distinct CDR3 sequences, 30% to 35% seen once; the top ten hold about 11%. Sequencing input: blood. The chain combines TRBV7-2 with TRBJ2-3, with D possibly TRBD1 on 5 matching bases. This clonotype was sampled from a woman between 25 and 40 years old in good health. As DNA, the CDR3 is TGTGCCAGCAGCTTCTCTACTACAGGTACGCAGTATTTT. Translated, it gives CASSFSTTGTQYF.